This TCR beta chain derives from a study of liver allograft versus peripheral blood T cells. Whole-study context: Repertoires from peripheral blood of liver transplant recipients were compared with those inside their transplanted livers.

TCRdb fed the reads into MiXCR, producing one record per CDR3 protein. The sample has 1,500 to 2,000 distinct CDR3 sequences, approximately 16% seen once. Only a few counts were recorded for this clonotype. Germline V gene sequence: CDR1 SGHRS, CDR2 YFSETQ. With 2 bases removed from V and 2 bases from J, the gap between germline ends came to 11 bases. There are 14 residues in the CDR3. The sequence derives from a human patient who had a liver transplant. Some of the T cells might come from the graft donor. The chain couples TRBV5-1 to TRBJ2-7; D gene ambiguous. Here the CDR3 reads CASSFTGPTYEQYF. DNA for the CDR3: TGCGCCAGCAGCTTCACCGGGCCGACCTACGAGCAGTACTTC.